Sequencing of this TCR beta chain was carried out in a study of regulatory T cells in long-lasting Graves disease. Study-wide results and limits: Repertoires from persistent disease leaned toward TRBV28, TRBJ1-2 and TRBJ2-5.

V shed 1 base and J shed 0 bases, with 9 bases lying between them. The CDR3 sequence is 16 residues long. Germline V lookup: CDR1 LGHDT, CDR2 YNNKEL (reference sequence). CDR3-region Arm-PCR and iRepertoire HTBI primers produced the TCR beta libraries. TCRdb redid the calling of the multiplex PCR reads with MiXCR, one entry per CDR3 protein. The data hold about 310,000 distinct CDR3 sequences, with more than 20% observed a single time. As for time point: persistent/refractory GD, antithyroid drugs over 5 years with positive TRAb. With RNA extracted from PBMCs as input, the TCR library was made. Concerning this clonotype: As yet, its antigen is unknown.

This specimen was peripheral blood mononuclear cells (PBMCs), taken when the disease was refractory, from a patient treated with antithyroid drugs. This chain joins TRBV3-1 and TRBJ2-2, with D uncertain. This receptor was identified in a female donor with Graves disease. Written as DNA, the CDR3 is TGTGCCAGCAGCCAAGGTCTCCAGGCGAACACCGGGGAGCTGTTTTTT. This codes for CASSQGLQANTGELFF.